This section outlines one T cell receptor (beta chain) sequence together with its context. Its specificity is not known. This entry belongs to a study of T cell responses to AZD1222 COVID-19 vaccine. Study results and limitations: Most donors were white British, females outnumbered males, and clonal diversity was possibly underestimated. Rises in breadth and depth of Spike-specific TCRs came after two AZD1222 doses. Vaccine-associated CD4 TCRs ranged over spike, dominating at 160-218 and 743-854. Nearly half of spike-specific TCRs reportedly go after variant regions that carry no mutations.

Generated by immunoSEQ multiplex PCR, the TCRdb table keeps only in-frame clones and is missing some. The sample includes tens of thousands of clones, around 89% of them seen just once. The V and J ends lost 2 bases and 7 bases respectively, with 15 bases between them. The CDR3 is made up of 14 amino acids. Germline CDR1 GTSNPN, CDR2 SVGIG (reference sequence). This specimen consisted of peripheral blood, obtained 28 days after the second AZD1222 dose. This receptor was taken from an adult who received the AZD1222 COVID-19 vaccine. The chain links TRBV30 to TRBJ1-5, with TRBD1 as a possible D gene (6 bases). CDR3 in DNA: TGTGCCTGGAGTCGAACAGGGTTGGGCCAGCCCCAGCATTTT. Its protein product is CAWSRTGLGQPQHF.